This paragraph covers one T cell receptor (beta chain) sequence. Its target is not known. The CDR3 length is 14 residues. In germline, CDR1 is SGHRS, CDR2 YFSETQ. Trimming removed 4 bases at V and 1 base at J, with 11 bases between. This entry belongs to a study of cytomegalovirus exposure and HLA in healthy donors. Overall study findings and caveats: Many donors carried some public TCRs, although rarity characterized most TCR sequences.

The PCR used 60 Vbeta and 13 Jbeta primers. Some clones are missing from TCRdb's copy, which holds only in-frame ones; the method was immunoSEQ multiplex PCR. The repertoire holds roughly 89,000 clones, with around 82% as singletons. The chain carries TRBV5-1 and TRBJ1-1; tentative D call: TRBD1 (6 bases). The source is a man younger than 30 in good health and CMV-seronegative. Sequencing was done on a sample of PBMCs. The CDR3 loop reads CASSQATGNTEAFF. CDR3 DNA: TGCGCCAGCAGCCAAGCGACAGGGAACACTGAAGCTTTCTTT.